The T cell receptor (beta chain) described here comes from a study of metastatic and nonmetastatic thyroid tumors. Germline CDR1 is LGHNT and CDR2 is FRNRAP. V was pared by 8 bases and J by 14 bases, with 15 bases between. The CDR3 has 11 amino acids. Via MiXCR, TCRdb re-called the PCR reads. Among 80,000 to 85,000 clones listed, approximately 12% were seen once. Thyroid surgery took place with no prior treatment in any patient. This clone has only a few counts. A clone one base away is much larger, so this may be a read error. At the DNA level, this CDR3 is encoded by other sequences in the same sample as well.

The source is a female donor with papillary thyroid cancer or a benign thyroid nodule (not recorded which). Some clones in this sample may be carry-over from other donors' samples. J is TRBJ2-2 and V is TRBV12-5, with TRBD2 as a possible D gene (7 bases). The sequenced sample consisted of tumor tissue. The CDR3: CASTGGPLLFF. CDR3 nucleotide sequence: TGTGCTAGTACCGGGGGGCCTTTACTGTTTTTT.